This TCR beta chain was sequenced for a study of CD8 T cells in ankylosing spondylitis. Study findings and constraints: Disease-linked clones were reportedly significantly enriched in matched ankylosing spondylitis synovial fluid. The authors found the disease-linked clones to be CD8+ and relatively rare in peripheral blood. A TCR beta motif of eight highly homologous variants appeared characteristic of ankylosing spondylitis blood.

On this clonotype itself: No antigen is known for it.

Quantitative 5'-RACE with molecular barcodes produced the TCR beta libraries. In TCRdb, the 5' RACE reads were re-called with MiXCR into one record per CDR3 protein. The sample holds roughly 700,000 distinct CDR3 sequences, 15% to 20% seen once. This CDR3 contains 11 residues. The ends were cut back, 8 bases at V and 4 bases at J, with 8 bases in the middle. Per the germline V gene, CDR1 is MNHEY and CDR2 is SVGAGI. Sequencing was performed on blood, either unsorted or a sorted T cell fraction (not recorded which). This sequence was found in a male donor with ankylosing spondylitis. The rearrangement links TRBV6-5 to TRBJ1-2; weak D call: TRBD1 (5 bases). The chain's CDR3 is CASGQTYGYTF. The CDR3 DNA follows: TGTGCCAGCGGACAAACCTATGGCTACACCTTC.